This is a list of T cell receptor beta chains from one sample in a study of T cell responses to AZD1222 COVID-19 vaccine. Sequencing used immunoSEQ multiplex PCR; TCRdb keeps in-frame clones, though not all of them. The repertoire consists of approximately 140,000 clones, with 92% occurring once and the leading ten covering over 4%. The sample was peripheral blood, taken 28 days after the second AZD1222 dose. These receptors all stem from an adult who received the AZD1222 COVID-19 vaccine. The CDR3 runs from the conserved cysteine through the conserved F or W. The D gene is left open where the match is weak. Only some rows state a clone size, as once, few, many or a class for expanded clones.

j_call clone_size d_call v_call cdr3_nt cdr3_aa
TRBJ2-5 . . TRBV6-5 TGTGCCAGCAGTTACTCTCAAGAGACCCAGTACTTC CASSYSQETQYF
TRBJ1-5 . . TRBV18 TGTGCCAGCTCACCAATGACAGACAATCAGCCCCAGCATTTT CASSPMTDNQPQHF
TRBJ2-5 . . TRBV7-2 TGTGCCAGCAGCTTAGTTAGGGCACAAGAGACCCAGTACTTC CASSLVRAQETQYF
TRBJ2-3 . TRBD2 TRBV2 TGTGCCAGCAGTCCCGGGACTAGTTCAGATACGCAGTATTTT CASSPGTSSDTQYF
TRBJ1-3 . TRBD1 TRBV7-2 TGTGCCAGCACCTTGACAGGGGTTGGAAACACCATATATTTT CASTLTGVGNTIYF
TRBJ1-3 . TRBD1 TRBV7-8 TGTGCCAGCAGCTTAGACAGGGGCGGCTCTGGAAACACCATATATTTT CASSLDRGGSGNTIYF
TRBJ1-1 . TRBD1 TRBV6-5 TGTGCCAGCAGTACGACAGGGGGCACTGAAGCTTTCTTT CASSTTGGTEAFF
TRBJ2-2 . TRBD1 TRBV9 TGTGCCAGCAGCTCCCGACAGGGGATATACACCGGGGAGCTGTTTTTT CASSSRQGIYTGELFF
TRBJ1-3 . . TRBV7-8 TGTGCCAGCAGCTTAGGAGTTACTGGAAACACCATATATTTT CASSLGVTGNTIYF
TRBJ2-3 once . TRBV7-2 TGTGCCAGCAGCTTAGTAATTAGTCCATCGGATACGCAGTATTTT CASSLVISPSDTQYF
TRBJ2-1 . . TRBV6-2/TRBV6-3 TGTGCCAGCAGTTACTCGGTAGCCACCTTCTACAATGAGCAGTTCTTC CASSYSVATFYNEQFF